This T cell receptor beta chain is drawn from a study of T cell changes during pregnancy in multiple sclerosis. Unmatched junction bases numbered 3, after V lost 4 bases and J lost 0 bases. CDR1 and CDR2 from the germline V gene are SGDLS and YYNGEE. The CDR3 has 15 residues. Only in-frame clones appear in the TCRdb table, and some are missing; sequencing was by immunoSEQ multiplex PCR. There are tens of thousands of clones in the sample; around 92% occur only once, and 2.8% lies in the top ten. The chain recombines TRBV9 with TRBJ2-2; 7 bases map to TRBD1. The source material was peripheral blood, sampled in the third trimester of pregnancy. The receptor's source is a female donor in good health, enrolled as a control in a pregnancy study. The CDR3 sequence: CASSRGQSNTGELFF. The DNA of the CDR3 is TGTGCCAGCAGCCGGGGACAGTCGAACACCGGGGAGCTGTTTTTT.